Listed here is a single T cell receptor (beta chain). The data were obtained in a study of shared clonotypes between healthy human individuals. Trimming cost V 4 bases and J 2 bases; bases outside gene matches: 5. Germline V gene sequence: CDR1 SGHKS, CDR2 YYEKEE (reference sequence). This CDR3 region has 16 residues. Here immunoSEQ multiplex PCR was the method, and the copy in TCRdb shows in-frame clones only, minus some. The sample has about 1 million clones; more than 60% are singletons. This clonotype originated in a man aged 18 to 29 in good health. Sequenced: memory CD4+ T cells sorted from blood. Subset meaning: CD45RA-negative fraction. This chain uses TRBV5-5 with TRBJ2-2; the match to TRBD2 covers 10 bases. The DNA for the CDR3 is TGTGCCAGCAGCCCTATAGCGGGAGGAAACACCGGGGAGCTGTTTTTT. It codes for CASSPIAGGNTGELFF.